This TCR beta chain comes out of a study of monozygotic twins with inflammatory bowel disease. Samples each yielded cDNA through eight separate reactions. TCRdb reprocessed the 5' RACE reads and reports one entry per CDR3 protein, with no DNA. This table lists approximately 400,000 distinct CDR3 sequences. Sequencing used blood. The sequence was collected from a human donor with ulcerative colitis or Crohn's disease, or a healthy co-twin of an affected twin (not recorded which).

CDR3 in amino acids: CASSLDGAPLSEQYF. The J gene is TRBJ2-7, the V gene TRBV5-6; TCRdb reports TRBD1, a call that lacks DNA to check it against. The germline V gene encodes CDR1 SGHDT and CDR2 YYEEEE. The CDR3 length is 15 residues.